One sample yielded the 14 T cell receptor beta chains listed below, sequenced in a study of blood T cells in healthy people across ages. It was with a sample-barcoded 5' primer and a J-beta primer mix that a second PCR of roughly 6 to 12 cycles was run. TCRdb called the 5' RACE reads again in MiXCR, with one record for every CDR3 protein. This table holds 1.5 million to 2 million distinct CDR3 sequences, approximately 30% found once. The sample taken for sequencing was blood. Receptors originate from a woman between 25 and 40 years old in good health.

The V call is TRBV20-1, the J call TRBJ2-5; weak D call: TRBD2 (6 bases). Germline values: CDR1 DFQATT, CDR2 SNEGSKA (reference sequence). V lost 2 bases to trimming and J lost 1 base, with 11 bases between them. The CDR3 runs to 14 residues. For the CDR3, the DNA is TGCAGTGCTAGAAAGCGGGCACTCCAAGAGACCCAGTACTTC. The encoded protein is CSARKRALQETQYF.

In this sample, this clonotype turned up many times. The chain's CDR3 is CASSPGSFDNEQFF. For the CDR3, the DNA is TGTGCCAGCAGCCCCGGCTCCTTTGACAATGAGCAGTTCTTC. The chain recombines TRBV3-1 with TRBJ2-1; D is unresolved. CDR3 length: 14 residues. Germline V gene lookup returns CDR1 LGHDT and CDR2 YNNKEL (reference sequence). V gave up 4 bases and J gave up 5 bases, with 12 bases separating them.

Regarding this clonotype: The CDR3 carries no conserved terminal phenylalanine or tryptophan, so it likely arises from a read error. CDR3 DNA sequence: TGCAGTGTCACGACAGGGAGGCTAGCCAAAAACATTCAGTACCTC. Protein product: CSVTTGRLAKNIQYL. The V gene is TRBV20-1, the J gene TRBJ2-5; a possible D gene is TRBD1 (7 bases). The closer fit of TRBJ2-4 to the DNA end suggests the J call may be wrong. Per the germline V gene, CDR1 is DFQATT and CDR2 is SNEGSKA (reference sequence). The CDR3 loop spans 15 amino acids.

This clonotype was picked up a small number of times. This chain links TRBV5-6 with TRBJ2-7; a weak D match, TRBD2 (7 bases). The V end was cut by 2 bases, the J end by 6 bases, with 21 bases between. This CDR3 has 16 amino acids. The germline CDR1 and CDR2 sequences are SGHDT and YYEEEE. CDR3 loop: CASSFEAGGPVGEQYF. The CDR3 coding sequence is TGTGCCAGCAGCTTCGAGGCCGGGGGGCCCGTGGGCGAGCAGTACTTC.

In this sample, this clonotype turned up many times. In DNA form, the CDR3 reads TGTGCCAGCAGCGTAGATGGGCAGGAGGTCTATGGCTACACCTTC. It specifies CASSVDGQEVYGYTF. This chain uses TRBV9 with TRBJ1-2; D is undetermined. The V gene lost 0 bases and the J gene lost 4 bases, with 13 bases spanning the gap. The CDR3 loop spans 15 amino acids. The germline CDR1 and CDR2 sequences are SGDLS and YYNGEE.

The J gene is TRBJ1-4, the V gene TRBV29-1; the D gene is possibly TRBD1 (5 bases). V lost 4 bases and J 5 bases, leaving 11 bases between the germline ends. This CDR3 spans 13 amino acids. Looked up from germline, CDR1 is SQVTM and CDR2 is ANQGSEA. CDR3 DNA sequence: TGCAGCGTTGCCTGGGACCCCAATGAAAAACTGTTTTTT. This sequence encodes CSVAWDPNEKLFF.

The V and J genes are TRBV19 and TRBJ1-5, with 9 bases fitting TRBD1. This CDR3 comprises 15 residues. Germline V gives CDR1 LNHDA, CDR2 SQIVND (reference sequence). J gave up 9 bases and V 5 bases, and 11 bases lay outside the gene matches. This chain's CDR3 is CASSQRKGTGTPQHF. The CDR3, as DNA: TGTGCCAGTAGTCAGCGAAAGGGGACAGGGACGCCCCAGCATTTT.

Written as DNA, the CDR3 is TGTGCCAGCAGCGTTGGACTCCCCTCGGATACGCAGTATTTT. Protein sequence: CASSVGLPSDTQYF. This sequence joins TRBV9 and TRBJ2-3; a possible D gene is TRBD2 (5 bases). V lost 2 bases and J lost 6, with 13 bases in between. The CDR3 length is 14 residues. Germline V gene sequence: CDR1 SGDLS, CDR2 YYNGEE.

The chain joins TRBV11-2 to TRBJ2-5; either TRBD1 or TRBD2 may supply D (6 bases each). CDR3 length: 14 residues. V was shortened by 10 bases and J by 4 bases, with 19 bases between the two germline ends. Germline V gene lookup returns CDR1 SGHAT and CDR2 FQNNGV. The CDR3 region is CAIREGGLRETQYF. The CDR3 DNA follows: TGTGCCATCCGAGAGGGGGGCCTGCGAGAGACCCAGTACTTC.

The chain uses TRBV6-5 and TRBJ1-5; weak D call: TRBD1 (5 bases). The germline CDR1 and CDR2 sequences are MNHEY and SVGAGI. The CDR3 contains 14 residues. V dropped 0 bases and J dropped 7 bases, with 10 bases sitting between them. CDR3 sequence: CASSYSGAKQPQHF. The CDR3 coding sequence is TGTGCCAGCAGTTACTCAGGGGCGAAGCAGCCCCAGCATTTT.

Turning to this clonotype: A read error may explain this, as a much larger clone is one base away. The V call is TRBV7-3, the J call TRBJ2-5; TRBD1 might be the D (6 bases). Trimming stripped 4 bases from V and 11 bases from J, with 17 bases between. CDR3 size: 13 residues. Germline CDR1 is SGHTA and CDR2 is FQGTGA. In nucleotides, the CDR3 is TGTGCCAGCAGCTCGCCTCCGAGACAGGAGCAGTACTTC. The encoded protein is CASSSPPRQEQYF.

The V and J genes are TRBV6-1 and TRBJ1-3; D is perhaps TRBD1 (6 bases). Trimming took off 6 bases at V and 0 bases at J, with 24 bases between the two ends. The CDR3 has 19 amino acids. Germline V CDR1 and CDR2: MNHNS, SASEGT. CDR3 residues: CASSAGTSRGRLSGNTIYF. The CDR3 bases are TGTGCCAGCAGCGCCGGGACCTCGAGGGGGAGGCTCTCTGGAAACACCATATATTTT.

This clonotype showed up just a few times. The J gene is TRBJ2-6, the V gene TRBV27; D not resolved. Trimming shortened V by 0 bases and J by 0 bases, and 6 bases separated the two germline ends. CDR1 is MNHEY and CDR2 is SMNVEV in the germline V gene (reference sequence). There are 16 residues in the CDR3. CDR3 coding DNA: TGTGCCAGCAGTTTATCCGTTCTCTCTGGGGCCAACGTCCTGACTTTC. Translation: CASSLSVLSGANVLTF.

This clonotype occurred many times. V gene TRBV12-3 or TRBV12-4 combines with J gene TRBJ2-1; 10 bases are shared with TRBD2. This CDR3 spans 16 amino acids. Trimming at V came to 2 bases and at J to 6 bases, leaving 7 bases not matched to a gene. CDR3 sequence: CASSLRAGGPRNEQFF. In DNA form, the CDR3 reads TGTGCCAGCAGTTTACGAGCGGGAGGGCCGCGCAATGAGCAGTTCTTC.